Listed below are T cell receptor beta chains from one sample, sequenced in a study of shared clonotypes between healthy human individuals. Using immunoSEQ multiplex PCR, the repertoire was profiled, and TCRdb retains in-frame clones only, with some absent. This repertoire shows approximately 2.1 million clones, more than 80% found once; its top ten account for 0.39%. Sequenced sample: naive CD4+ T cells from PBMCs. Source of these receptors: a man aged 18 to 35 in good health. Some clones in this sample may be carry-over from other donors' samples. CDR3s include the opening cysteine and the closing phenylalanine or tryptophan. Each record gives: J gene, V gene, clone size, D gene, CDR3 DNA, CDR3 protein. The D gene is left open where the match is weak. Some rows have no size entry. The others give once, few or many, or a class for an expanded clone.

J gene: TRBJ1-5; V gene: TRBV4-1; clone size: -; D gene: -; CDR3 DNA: TGCGCCAGCAGCCAAGATGGAGGATCCTATCAGCCCCAGCATTTT; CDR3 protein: CASSQDGGSYQPQHF
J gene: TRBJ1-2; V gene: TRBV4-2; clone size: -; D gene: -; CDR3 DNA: TGTGCCAGCAGCCAAGACAGGGATAACTATGGCTACACCTTC; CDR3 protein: CASSQDRDNYGYTF
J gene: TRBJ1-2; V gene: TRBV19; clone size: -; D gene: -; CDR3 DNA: TGTGCCAGTAGAATTGGGGGGCGCCGCTATGGCTACACCTTC; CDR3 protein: CASRIGGRRYGYTF
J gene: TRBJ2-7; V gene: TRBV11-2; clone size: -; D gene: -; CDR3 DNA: TGTGCCAGCAGCTTCTTGGGTGAGGGCGAGCAGTACTTC; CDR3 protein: CASSFLGEGEQYF
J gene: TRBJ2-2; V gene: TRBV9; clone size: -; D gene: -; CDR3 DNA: TGTGCCAGCAGCGTATCAGGGAATCCCGGGGAGCTGTTTTTT; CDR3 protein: CASSVSGNPGELFF
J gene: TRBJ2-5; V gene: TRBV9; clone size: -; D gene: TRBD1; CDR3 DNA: TGTGCCAGCAGCGCGGGACAGGGGTGGCAGGAGACCCAGTACTTC; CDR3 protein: CASSAGQGWQETQYF
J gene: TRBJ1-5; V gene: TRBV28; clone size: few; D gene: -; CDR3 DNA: TGTGCCAGCAGTTTACCGGGCTTCAATCAGCCCCAGCATTTT; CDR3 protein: CASSLPGFNQPQHF
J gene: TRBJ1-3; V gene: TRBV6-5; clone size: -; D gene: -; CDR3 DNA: TGTGCCAGCAGTTACGGTGGGGGGATCTCTGGAAACACCATATATTTT; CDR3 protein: CASSYGGGISGNTIYF
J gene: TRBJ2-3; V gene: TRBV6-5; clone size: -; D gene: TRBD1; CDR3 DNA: TGTGCCAGCAGCGACAGGGGCGTTAGCACAGATACGCAGTATTTT; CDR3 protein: CASSDRGVSTDTQYF
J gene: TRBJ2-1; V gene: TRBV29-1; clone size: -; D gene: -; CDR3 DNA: TGCAGCGTTGAGACCTACAATGAGCAGTTCTTC; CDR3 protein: CSVETYNEQFF
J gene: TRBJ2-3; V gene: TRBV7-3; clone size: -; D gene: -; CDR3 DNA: TGTGCCAGCAGCTTAGTCGACCGAGATACGCAGTATTTT; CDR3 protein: CASSLVDRDTQYF
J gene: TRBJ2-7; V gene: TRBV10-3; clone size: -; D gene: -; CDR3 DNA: TGTGCCATCAGTGTTCAGGCGGCTAGCTCCTACGAGCAGTACTTC; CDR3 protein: CAISVQAASSYEQYF
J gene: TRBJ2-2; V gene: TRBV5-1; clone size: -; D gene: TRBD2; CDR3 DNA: TGCGCCAGCAGCCCCACTGGGACTAGCGGGAGGCTGAACACCGGGGAGCTGTTTTTT; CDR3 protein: CASSPTGTSGRLNTGELFF
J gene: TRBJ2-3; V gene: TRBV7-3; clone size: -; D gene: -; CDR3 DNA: TGTGCCAGCAGCGTTCAGGGAGGAGCAGATACGCAGTATTTT; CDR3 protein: CASSVQGGADTQYF
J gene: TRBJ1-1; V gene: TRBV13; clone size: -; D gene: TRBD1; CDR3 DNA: TGTGCCACCAAAACGATTCCAGGGGGTGAAGCTTTCTTT; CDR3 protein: CATKTIPGGEAFF
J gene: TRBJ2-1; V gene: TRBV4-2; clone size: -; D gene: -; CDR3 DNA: TGTGCCAGCAGCCAAGGATTAGCAGCAACAAGGAATGAGCAGTTCTTC; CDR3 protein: CASSQGLAATRNEQFF
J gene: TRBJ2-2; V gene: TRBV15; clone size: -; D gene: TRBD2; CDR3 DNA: TGTGCCACCACCGGGGGGGCGGCAGGGGTCAACACCGGGGAGCTGTTTTTT; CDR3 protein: CATTGGAAGVNTGELFF
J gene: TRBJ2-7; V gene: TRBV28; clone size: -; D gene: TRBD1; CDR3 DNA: TGTGCCAGCAGTCGCTCCGGGACAGGGTACCACGAGCAGTACTTC; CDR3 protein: CASSRSGTGYHEQYF
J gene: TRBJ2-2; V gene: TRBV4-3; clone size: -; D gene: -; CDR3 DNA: TGCGCCAGCAGCCAGAGACTTAGCGGGAACACCGGGGAGCTGTTTTTT; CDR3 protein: CASSQRLSGNTGELFF
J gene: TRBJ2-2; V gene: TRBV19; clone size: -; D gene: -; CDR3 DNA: TGTGCCAGTAGGGCACCCGGGGAGCTGTTTTTT; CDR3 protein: CASRAPGELFF
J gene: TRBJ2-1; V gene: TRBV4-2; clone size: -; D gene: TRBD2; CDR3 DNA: TGTGCCAGCAGGAAGGGACTAGCGGGAGGGGCGTACAATGAGCAGTTCTTC; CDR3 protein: CASRKGLAGGAYNEQFF
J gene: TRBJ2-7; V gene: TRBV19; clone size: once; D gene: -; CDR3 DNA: TGTGCCAGTAGTATAATGTCAGGCACCTACGAGCAGTACTTC; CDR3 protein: CASSIMSGTYEQYF
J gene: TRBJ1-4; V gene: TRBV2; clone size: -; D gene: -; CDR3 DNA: TGTGCCAGCACCCTCGTTCTCACAGGGATGGGAAAACTGTTTTTT; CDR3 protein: CASTLVLTGMGKLFF
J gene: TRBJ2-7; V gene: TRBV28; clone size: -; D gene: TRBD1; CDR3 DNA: TGTGCCAGCAGCCCCCCAGGGGGCCTAAGCTCCTACGAGCAGTACTTC; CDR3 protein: CASSPPGGLSSYEQYF
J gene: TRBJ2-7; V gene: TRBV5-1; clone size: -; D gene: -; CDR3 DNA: TGCGCCAGCAGCTACCGGACAGCCCCCCAGGGCGAGCAGTACTTC; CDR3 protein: CASSYRTAPQGEQYF
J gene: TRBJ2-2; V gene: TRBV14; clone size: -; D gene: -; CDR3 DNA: TGTGCCAGCAGCCACCTCAGGCTCCACGCGAACACCGGGGAGCTGTTTTTT; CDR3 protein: CASSHLRLHANTGELFF
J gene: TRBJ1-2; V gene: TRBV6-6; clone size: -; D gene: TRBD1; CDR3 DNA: TGTGCCAGCAGTGACCGACAGGGTGAAGGTGGCTACACCTTC; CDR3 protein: CASSDRQGEGGYTF
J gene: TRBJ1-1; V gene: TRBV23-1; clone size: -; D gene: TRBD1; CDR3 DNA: TGCGCCAGCAGTCCCGGAGGGAGGGACAGAGGTATTGCTGAAGCTTTCTTT; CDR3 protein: CASSPGGRDRGIAEAFF
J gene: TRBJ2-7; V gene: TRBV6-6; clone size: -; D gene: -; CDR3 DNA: TGTGCCAGCAGCTCCGGCGTGGGACCGTACTACGAGCAGTACTTC; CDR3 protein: CASSSGVGPYYEQYF
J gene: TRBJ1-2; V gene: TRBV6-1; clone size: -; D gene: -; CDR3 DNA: TGTGCCAGTCAAGTACAGGGAGCCTATGGCTACACCTTC; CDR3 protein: CASQVQGAYGYTF
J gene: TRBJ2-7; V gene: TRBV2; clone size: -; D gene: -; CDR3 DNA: TGTGCCAGCGGAACGGGCCTACGGGGCTACGAGCAGTACTTC; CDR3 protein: CASGTGLRGYEQYF
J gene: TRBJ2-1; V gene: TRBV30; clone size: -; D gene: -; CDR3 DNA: TGTGCCTGGGGACCACCGGGGAATGAGCAGTTCTTC; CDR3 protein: CAWGPPGNEQFF
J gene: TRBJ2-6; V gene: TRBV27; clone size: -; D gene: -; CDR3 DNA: TGTGCCAGCAGTTTCTCTGGGGCCAACGTCCTGACTTTC; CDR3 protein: CASSFSGANVLTF
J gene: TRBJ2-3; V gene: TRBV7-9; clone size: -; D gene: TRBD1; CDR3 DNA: TGTGCCAGCAGCTTACCATCGACAGGGTCCACAGATACGCAGTATTTT; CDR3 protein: CASSLPSTGSTDTQYF
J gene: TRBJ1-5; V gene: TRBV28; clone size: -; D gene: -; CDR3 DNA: TGTGTTACGGGGGGGGCGGTGAGCAATCAGCCCCAGCATTTT; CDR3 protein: CVTGGAVSNQPQHF
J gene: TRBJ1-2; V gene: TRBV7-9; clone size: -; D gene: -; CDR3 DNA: TGTGCCAGCAGCTCCGCTGATGGGGGGGCGTCCCCGGCAAGCTACACCTTC; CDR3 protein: CASSSADGGASPASYTF
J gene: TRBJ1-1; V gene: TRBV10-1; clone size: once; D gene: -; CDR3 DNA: TGCGCCAGCAGTTCCGGGACATCTAACACTGAAGCTTTCTTT; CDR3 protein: CASSSGTSNTEAFF
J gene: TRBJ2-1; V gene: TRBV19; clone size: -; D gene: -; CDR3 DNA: TGTGCCACCCAGAGGGGGAGGGCCAGTGAGCAGTTCTTC; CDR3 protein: CATQRGRASEQFF
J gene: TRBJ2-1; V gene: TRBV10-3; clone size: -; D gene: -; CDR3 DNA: TGTGCCATGGGGAGGTTGGGAGCCTCCTCCTACAATGAGCAGTTCTTC; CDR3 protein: CAMGRLGASSYNEQFF
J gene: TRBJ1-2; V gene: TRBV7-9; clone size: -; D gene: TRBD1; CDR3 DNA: TGTGCCAGCAGCTTATCGAACAGGGGAACCTTC; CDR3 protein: CASSLSNRGTF
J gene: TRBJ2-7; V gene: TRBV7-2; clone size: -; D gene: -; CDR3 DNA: TGTGCCAGCAGCTTAGGACTGATCTCCTACGAGCAGTACTTC; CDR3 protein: CASSLGLISYEQYF
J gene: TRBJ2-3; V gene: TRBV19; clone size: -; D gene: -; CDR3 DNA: TGTGCCAGTAGTCCAATACCTACCACAGATACGCAGTATTTT; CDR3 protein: CASSPIPTTDTQYF
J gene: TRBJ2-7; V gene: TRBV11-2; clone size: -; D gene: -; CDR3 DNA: TGTGCCAGCAGCTGGCACAGTTACGAGCAGTACTTC; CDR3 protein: CASSWHSYEQYF
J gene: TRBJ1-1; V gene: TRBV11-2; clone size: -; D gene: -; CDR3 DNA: TGTGCCAGCAGCTTAGGGGGGCGCGCCCACACTGAAGCTTTCTTT; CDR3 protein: CASSLGGRAHTEAFF
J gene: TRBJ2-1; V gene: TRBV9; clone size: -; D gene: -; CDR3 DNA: TGTGCCAGCAGCGAGAGGGCAATAGGGCAAGGGTACGAGCAGTTCTTC; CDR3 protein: CASSERAIGQGYEQFF
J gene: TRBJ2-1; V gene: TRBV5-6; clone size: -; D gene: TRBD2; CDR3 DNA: TGTGCCAGCAGCTTGGTAGGCCAGCGGGAGGGAAATGAGCAGTTCTTC; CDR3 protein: CASSLVGQREGNEQFF
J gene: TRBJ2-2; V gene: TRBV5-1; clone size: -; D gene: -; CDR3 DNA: TGCGCCAGCAGCTTGACGGCCACCACCGGGGAGCTGTTTTTT; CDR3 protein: CASSLTATTGELFF
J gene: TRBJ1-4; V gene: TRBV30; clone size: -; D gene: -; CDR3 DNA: TGTGCCTGGAGCCCGCCCCTCCGTGGTGAAAAACTGTTTTTT; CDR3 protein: CAWSPPLRGEKLFF
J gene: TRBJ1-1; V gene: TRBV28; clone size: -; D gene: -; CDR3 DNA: TGTGCCAGCATTGAGGGAGGGAAGAACACTGAAGCTTTCTTT; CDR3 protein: CASIEGGKNTEAFF
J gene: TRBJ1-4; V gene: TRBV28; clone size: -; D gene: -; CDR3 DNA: TGTGCCAGCAGTTTACGGGGGCCGGTGGGTGAAAAACTGTTTTTT; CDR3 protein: CASSLRGPVGEKLFF
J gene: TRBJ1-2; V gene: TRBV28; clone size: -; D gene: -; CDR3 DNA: TGTGCCATTCGCAGGGTCGACTATGGCTACACCTTC; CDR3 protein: CAIRRVDYGYTF
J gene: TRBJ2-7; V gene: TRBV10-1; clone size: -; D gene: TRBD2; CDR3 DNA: TGCGCCAGCAGTGAAGGGCTAGCGGGAGTCTACGAGCAGTACTTC; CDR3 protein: CASSEGLAGVYEQYF
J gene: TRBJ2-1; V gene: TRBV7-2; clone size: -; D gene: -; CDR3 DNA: TGTGCCAGCAGCTTAGTTTACAGCGGGCTCCCCAGCTCCTACAATGAGCAGTTCTTC; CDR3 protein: CASSLVYSGLPSSYNEQFF
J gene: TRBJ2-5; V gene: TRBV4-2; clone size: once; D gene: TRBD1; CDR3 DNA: TGTGCCAGCAGCCAGGTATCCGGGACAGGATCACCACTCCAAGAGACCCAGTACTTC; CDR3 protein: CASSQVSGTGSPLQETQYF
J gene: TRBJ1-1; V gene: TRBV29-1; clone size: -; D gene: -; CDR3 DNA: TGCAGCGTTGCACAGGGTCGCACTGAAGCTTTCTTT; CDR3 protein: CSVAQGRTEAFF